These 14 T cell receptor beta chains were all obtained from the same sample, sequenced in a study of shared clonotypes between healthy human individuals. Produced via immunoSEQ multiplex PCR; TCRdb's table is partial and in-frame only. The repertoire holds about 520,000 clones, approximately 84% seen once, with more than 9.5% in the top ten. The sequencing input was PBMCs. These receptors all come from a woman aged 40 to 50 in good health. Some clones in this sample may be carry-over from other donors' samples.

As for this clone: This likely came from a read error, as a far larger clone is one base away. Different DNA sequences within this sample yield the same CDR3. V is TRBV2 and J is TRBJ1-1; D not resolved. V lost 6 bases and J 1 base, leaving 21 bases between the germline ends. CDR1 SNHLY and CDR2 FYNNEI come from the germline V gene. CDR3 size: 17 residues. CDR3 DNA: TGTGCCAGCAGCCACGGACTGAGACGGCTGGAGAACACTGAAGCTTTCTTT. Residues: CASSHGLRRLENTEAFF.

The chain employs TRBV7-8 and TRBJ2-2; 14 nucleotides line up with TRBD2. The V gene end was trimmed by 2 bases and the J gene end by 1 base; junction bases not matched to a gene: 12. The CDR3 has 21 residues. Looked up from germline, CDR1 is SGHVS and CDR2 is FQNEAQ. The CDR3 DNA follows: TGTGCCAGCAGCTTAATCCGACCGGGACTAGCGGGAGTTAGGAACACCGGGGAGCTGTTTTTT. This sequence encodes CASSLIRPGLAGVRNTGELFF.

This clone was counted at least ten times. CDR3 nucleotide sequence: TGTGCCAGCTCACCACCGCCTAGCGGATTATCTAGCACAGATACGCAGTATTTT. Translated, it gives CASSPPPSGLSSTDTQYF. This chain links TRBV18 with TRBJ2-3, with 7 bases that match TRBD2. The CDR3 extends over 18 amino acids. CDR1 KGHSH and CDR2 LQKENI come from the germline V gene. Trimming at V came to 0 bases and at J to 0 bases, leaving 9 bases not matched to a gene.

The table lists this clone with a count of one. The chain links TRBV6-1 to TRBJ1-5; TRBD1 aligns across 7 bases. Germline assignment: CDR1 MNHNS and CDR2 SASEGT. V shed 1 base and J 4 bases; nucleotides not matched to a gene: 7. CDR3 size: 16 residues. The CDR3 coding sequence is TGTGCCAGCAGTGAAGGGGAGGGGGCTGAGAATCAGCCCCAGCATTTT. Its protein is CASSEGEGAENQPQHF.

Of note for this clone: Being one base from a much bigger clone, this may be a read error. The rearrangement uses TRBV15 and TRBJ2-5, with 7 bases matching TRBD2. Germline-derived CDR1 and CDR2 are LNHNV and YYDKDF (reference sequence). The CDR3 totals 14 residues. For the CDR3, the DNA is TGTGCCACCAGCAGAGTCTGGGGGGGGGAGACCCGGTACTTC. Its protein is CATSRVWGGETRYF.

A word on this clone: A read error is the likely source, as a far larger clone sits one nucleotide away. Distinct nucleotide sequences in the sample also encode this CDR3. This chain links TRBV18 with TRBJ1-2; D not resolved. This CDR3 is built from 12 residues. Germline V lookup: CDR1 KGHSH, CDR2 LQKENI. CDR3 region: CASSPPDYGYTF. The DNA of the CDR3 is TGTGCCAGCTCACCACCAGACTATGGCTACACTTTC.

This chain uses TRBV4-1 with TRBJ2-4; D call uncertain. CDR1 and CDR2 from the germline V gene are MGHRA and YSYEKL. There are 16 residues in the CDR3. The V end lost 3 bases, the J end lost 0 bases, and 12 bases lay between the germline ends. CDR3 protein: CASSHPPGIAKNIQYF. CDR3 DNA sequence: TGCGCCAGCAGCCACCCCCCCGGAATAGCCAAAAACATTCAGTACTTC.

This chain links TRBV18 with TRBJ2-5; 12 bases map to TRBD2. The CDR3 totals 16 residues. V lost 0 bases, J lost 2 bases, and 1 base stayed unmatched. In germline, CDR1 is KGHSH, CDR2 LQKENI. The CDR3 loop reads CASSPPLAGGQETQYF. The CDR3 DNA follows: TGTGCCAGCTCACCACCACTAGCGGGAGGACAAGAGACCCAGTACTTC.

The chain combines TRBV18 with TRBJ2-3; weak D call: TRBD1 (7 bases). Germline CDR1 is KGHSH and CDR2 is LQKENI. The CDR3 has 14 amino acids. Trimming left V 3 bases short and J 6 bases short, with 13 bases between. Here the CDR3 reads CASSPAGQLDTQYF. The CDR3 bases are TGTGCCAGCTCACCGGCGGGACAGCTGGATACGCAGTATTTT.

The chain employs TRBV10-1 and TRBJ2-1, with D possibly TRBD2 on 6 matching bases. V lost 4 bases and J 10 bases, leaving 11 bases between the germline ends. Germline-derived CDR1 and CDR2 are WNHNN and SYGVQD (reference sequence). The CDR3 contains 12 residues. The CDR3 nucleotides read TGCGCCAGCAGTGTTAGCGGCGCGGAGCAGTTCTTC. It codes for CASSVSGAEQFF.

For this clone: A far bigger clonotype differs at one base, so this is likely a read error. The sample carries other DNA sequences with the same CDR3. The chain joins TRBV6-1 to TRBJ1-5; 7 bases fit TRBD1. J was trimmed by 2 bases and V by 6 bases; bases with no gene match: 7. This CDR3 is 15 amino acids long. The germline V gene has CDR1 MNHNS and CDR2 SASEGT. The CDR3 DNA follows: TGTGCCAGCAGCCTAGGACAGGTTGGCAATCAGCCCCAGCATTTT. It specifies CASSLGQVGNQPQHF.

This clone was seen just once. This sequence is one base from a far larger clone and is likely a read error. This chain uses TRBV6-5 with TRBJ2-7; 11 bases agree with TRBD2. Germline V CDR1 and CDR2: MNHEY, SVGAGI. The ends lost 3 bases at V and 3 bases at J; junction bases unmatched: 4. The CDR3 runs 15 residues. The CDR3 bases are TGTGCCAGCAGTTATTATAGCGGGAGGGGCTACGAGCAGTACTTC. Protein: CASSYYSGRGYEQYF.

This chain joins TRBV7-2 and TRBJ2-7; 11 bases match TRBD2. Germline loops: CDR1 SGHTA, CDR2 FQGNSA. The CDR3 runs to 16 residues. The ends lost 4 bases at V and 2 bases at J; junction bases unmatched: 7. The CDR3 loop reads CASSSPRLAGTYEQYF. CDR3 DNA: TGTGCCAGCAGCTCCCCTCGACTAGCGGGAACCTACGAGCAGTACTTC.

The V and J genes are TRBV6-5 and TRBJ2-5, with D possibly being TRBD1 (6 bases). The CDR3 is 14 residues long. Looked up from germline, CDR1 is MNHEY and CDR2 is SVGAGI. V lost 2 bases and J lost 2, with 9 bases in between. CDR3 sequence: CASSYNRAQETQYF. Here the CDR3 DNA reads TGTGCCAGCAGTTACAACAGGGCACAAGAGACCCAGTACTTC.